One sample yielded the 8 T cell receptor beta chains listed below, sequenced in a study of shared clonotypes between healthy human individuals. Here immunoSEQ multiplex PCR was the method, and the copy in TCRdb shows in-frame clones only, minus some. The sample holds 1,500,000 or so clones, roughly 96% seen once. The specimen was naive CD4+ T cells sorted from blood. Subset specified: CD45RA+ positively selected. Receptor source: a man in his thirties or forties in good health.

This chain links TRBV6-6 with TRBJ1-5; 8 bases fit TRBD1. V lost 5 bases, J lost 4 bases, and 4 bases stayed unmatched. CDR1 and CDR2 from the germline V gene are MNHNY and SVGAGI (reference sequence). CDR3 length equals 14 residues. CDR3 in DNA: TGTGCCAGCAGTATTGGGACAGGAAATCAGCCCCAGCATTTT. Its translation is CASSIGTGNQPQHF.

V and J are TRBV9 and TRBJ2-3; 8 nucleotides line up with TRBD2. The J segment lost 0 bases and the V segment lost 0 bases, leaving 6 bases of the junction unmatched. The CDR3 consists of 17 residues. CDR1 SGDLS and CDR2 YYNGEE come from the germline V gene. The CDR3 nucleotides are TGTGCCAGCAGCGTAGCCCGGGGGGGAGCTAGCACAGATACGCAGTATTTT. Translated: CASSVARGGASTDTQYF.

This clone was detected once. The chain couples TRBV2 to TRBJ2-7, with a tentative D call TRBD1 (5 bases). V lost 0 bases and J 2 bases, leaving 11 bases between the germline ends. Germline values: CDR1 SNHLY, CDR2 FYNNEI. The CDR3 length is 15 residues. This CDR3 is CASSEAGRQTYEQYF. CDR3 in DNA: TGTGCCAGCAGTGAAGCGGGCAGACAGACCTACGAGCAGTACTTC.

Turning to this clone: The sample contains more than one DNA sequence encoding this CDR3. The rearrangement joins TRBV7-9 to TRBJ2-1; tentatively, D is TRBD1 (5 bases). V was trimmed by 6 bases and J by 8 bases, leaving 8 bases between them. This CDR3 comprises 11 residues. The germline V gene encodes CDR1 SEHNR and CDR2 FQNEAQ (reference sequence). The CDR3 bases are TGTGCCAGCAGTCCAGGGTATGAGCAGTTCTTC. Protein sequence: CASSPGYEQFF. Combining the CDR3 with reference TRBV7-9 and TRBJ2-1 gives the whole variable domain DTGVSQNPRHKITKRGQNVTFRCDPISEHNRLYWYRQTLGQGPEFLTYFQNEAQLEKSRLLSDRFSAERPKGSFSTLEIQRTEQGDSAMYLCASSPGYEQFFGPGTRLTVL.

V gene TRBV30 combines with J gene TRBJ2-6, with D hard to call. V shed 1 base and J shed 2 bases, with 6 bases lying between them. This CDR3 is 14 amino acids long. The germline V gene has CDR1 GTSNPN and CDR2 SVGIG (reference sequence). The CDR3 sequence: CAWSDSTGANVLTF. In nucleotides, the CDR3 is TGTGCCTGGAGTGACAGTACTGGGGCCAACGTCCTGACTTTC.

The rearrangement joins TRBV28 to TRBJ2-1, with D possibly TRBD1 on 5 matching bases. V was trimmed by 6 bases and J by 4 bases, leaving 10 bases between them. The CDR3 sequence is 13 residues long. Germline V gene lookup returns CDR1 MDHEN and CDR2 SYDVKM. CDR3 sequence: CASRATDYNEQFF. CDR3 DNA: TGTGCCAGCAGGGCGACAGATTACAATGAGCAGTTCTTC.

J is TRBJ2-2 and V is TRBV5-4, with TRBD2 identical over 9 bases. Germline CDR1 reads SGHNT; CDR2 reads YYREEE (reference sequence). V shed 4 bases, J shed 7 bases, and the junction held 8 bases outside the gene matches. There are 15 residues in the CDR3. The CDR3 DNA is TGTGCCAGCAGCGTCCCGGCTAGCGGGAACGGGGAGCTGTTTTTT. Protein sequence: CASSVPASGNGELFF.

V and J are TRBV21-1 and TRBJ2-7; TRBD2 is taken as the D call from the table, unchecked against the DNA. TRBV21-1 is noted as a pseudogene. This CDR3 comprises 16 residues. CDR3 in amino acids: CASSKHRLAGEYEQYF. The CDR3 DNA sequence: TGTGCCAGCAGCAAACACCGACTAGCGGGAGAATACGAGCAGTACTTC.